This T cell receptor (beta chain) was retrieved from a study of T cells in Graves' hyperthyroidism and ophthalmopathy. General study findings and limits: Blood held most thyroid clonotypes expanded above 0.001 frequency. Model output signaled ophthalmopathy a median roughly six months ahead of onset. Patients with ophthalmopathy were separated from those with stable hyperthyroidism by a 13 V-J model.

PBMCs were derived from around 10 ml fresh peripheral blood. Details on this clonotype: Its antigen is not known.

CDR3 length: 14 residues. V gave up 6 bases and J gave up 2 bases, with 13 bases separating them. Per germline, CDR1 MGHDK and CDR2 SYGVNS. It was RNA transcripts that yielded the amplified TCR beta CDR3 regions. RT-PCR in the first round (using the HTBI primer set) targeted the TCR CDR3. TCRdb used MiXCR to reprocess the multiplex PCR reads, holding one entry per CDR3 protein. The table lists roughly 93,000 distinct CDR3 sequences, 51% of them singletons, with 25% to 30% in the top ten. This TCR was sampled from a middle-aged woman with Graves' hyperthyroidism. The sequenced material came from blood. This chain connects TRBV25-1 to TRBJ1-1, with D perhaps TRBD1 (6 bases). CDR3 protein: CASRGAIENTEAFF. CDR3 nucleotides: TGTGCCAGCAGGGGGGCGATTGAAAACACTGAAGCTTTCTTT. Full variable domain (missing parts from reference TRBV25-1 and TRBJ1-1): EADIYQTPRYLVIGTGKKITLECSQTMGHDKMYWYQQDPGMELHLIHYSYGVNSTEKGDLSSESTVSRIRTEHFPLTLESARPSHTSQYLCASRGAIENTEAFFGQGTRLTVV.